The clone carrying this T cell receptor beta chain was detected a few times. Antigen specificity is unknown. The data stem from a study of T cell responses to AZD1222 COVID-19 vaccine. The study, taken as a whole, reports: The sample set comprised mostly white British donors with more females, and clonal diversity was possibly underestimated. Repertoire sampling happened only post peak T cell response. Spike-specific TCR breadth and depth both grew after two AZD1222 doses.

V was shortened by 4 bases and J by 5 bases, with 18 bases between the two germline ends. The CDR3 is 16 amino acids. Germline V gene data show CDR1 as SNHLY and CDR2 as FYNNEI. TCRdb keeps only in-frame clones here, not all; method: immunoSEQ multiplex PCR. The sample holds approximately 67,000 clones, 89% seen once. The chain combines TRBV2 with TRBJ2-1, with D possibly TRBD2 on 6 matching bases. The sequencing used peripheral blood, collected 28 days after the second AZD1222 dose. This clonotype was obtained from an adult who received the AZD1222 COVID-19 vaccine. The CDR3 spells CASSVKILGGNNEQFF. The DNA for the CDR3 is TGTGCCAGCAGTGTAAAAATCCTGGGGGGAAACAATGAGCAGTTCTTC.